The 27 T cell receptor beta chains below were found in one sample sequenced in a study of molecular identifiers for immune sequencing clone quantification. TCRdb independently ran MiXCR on the PCR reads; one entry per CDR3 protein. The sample lists hundreds of thousands of distinct CDR3 sequences, 25% seen once, with approximately 0.75% in the top ten. The material sequenced was naive CD8+ T cells from blood, with Jurkat cell RNA spiked in. Sample subset: FACS-sorted CD8+CD4-CCR7+CD45RA+ naive T cells. All receptors come from a human donor in good health. Some libraries in this study had Jurkat cell RNA spiked in.

Ten or more counts support this clonotype. The chain uses TRBV7-6 and TRBJ2-3; TRBD2 might be the D (5 bases). CDR1 and CDR2 from the germline V gene are SGHVS and FNYEAQ. V shed 2 bases and J shed 2 bases, with 8 bases lying between them. This CDR3 region has 14 residues. The CDR3 nucleotides read TGTGCCAGCAGCTTAACCGGGATCACAGATACGCAGTATTTT. This codes for CASSLTGITDTQYF.

The chain links TRBV20-1 to TRBJ2-2, with D possibly TRBD1 on 5 matching bases. Trimming stripped 4 bases from V and 4 bases from J, with 10 bases between. The CDR3 is made up of 13 amino acids. The germline V gene has CDR1 DFQATT and CDR2 SNEGSKA (reference sequence). Here the CDR3 reads CSAKARVTGELFF. As DNA, the CDR3 is TGCAGTGCTAAGGCCAGGGTCACCGGGGAGCTGTTTTTT.

This clonotype was observed at least ten times. This chain uses TRBV7-9 with TRBJ2-3; tentatively, D is TRBD1 or TRBD2 (6 bases each). Trimming removed 6 bases from V and 5 bases from J, with 12 bases in between. This CDR3 comprises 13 residues. Germline V lookup: CDR1 SEHNR, CDR2 FQNEAQ (reference sequence). The CDR3, as DNA: TGTGCCAGCAGAAACAAGGGGGGAGATACGCAGTATTTT. Its protein product is CASRNKGGDTQYF. The full variable domain, completed using reference TRBV7-9 and TRBJ2-3, is DTGVSQNPRHKITKRGQNVTFRCDPISEHNRLYWYRQTLGQGPEFLTYFQNEAQLEKSRLLSDRFSAERPKGSFSTLEIQRTEQGDSAMYLCASRNKGGDTQYFGPGTRLTVL.

With regard to this clonotype: This may arise from a read error, as a much more abundant clone is one base away. This sequence joins TRBV6-5 and TRBJ2-5; 7 bases map to TRBD2. The CDR3 is 15 amino acids. The germline V gene encodes CDR1 MNHEY and CDR2 SVGAGI. With 4 bases clipped from V and 3 bases from J, the junction kept 8 bases outside the gene matches. The CDR3 DNA follows: TGTGCCAGCAGTTGCTGGACGAGCGGGAAAGAGACCCAGTACTTC. Amino acid sequence: CASSCWTSGKETQYF.

This clonotype was found many times. The chain has TRBV2 and TRBJ2-3, with a weak D call TRBD1 (5 bases). V was shortened by 4 bases and J by 3 bases, with 11 bases between the two germline ends. Germline V CDR1 and CDR2: SNHLY, FYNNEI. CDR3 length: 14 amino acids. The CDR3 nucleotides read TGTGCCAGCAGTGCGGTCAGGGAAACAGATACGCAGTATTTT. Residues: CASSAVRETDTQYF.

This clonotype has more than one count but fewer than ten. This chain links TRBV30 with TRBJ2-3; tentatively, D is TRBD1 (6 bases). This CDR3 comprises 12 residues. CDR1 and CDR2 from the germline V gene are GTSNPN and SVGIG (reference sequence). Between the trimmed V and J ends, which lost 8 bases and 5 bases, there was a span of 14 bases. In DNA form, the CDR3 reads TGTGCCCAGGACAGAGAAAGAGATACGCAGTATTTT. It is translated as CAQDRERDTQYF.

There are a few counts of this clonotype. This chain uses TRBV28 with TRBJ2-7, with D unclear. From germline, CDR1 is MDHEN and CDR2 SYDVKM. This CDR3 contains 14 residues. The germline V and J ends were trimmed by 5 bases and 3 bases, with 14 bases remaining between them. The CDR3 bases are TGTGCCAGCAGTCAAAGTGGTAGATTCTACGAGCAGTACTTC. Encoded protein: CASSQSGRFYEQYF.

The sample holds many counts of this clonotype. The V and J genes are TRBV6-5 and TRBJ2-3, with D perhaps given as TRBD1 or TRBD2 (5 bases each). V was pared by 1 base and J by 6 bases, with 11 bases between. Germline assignment: CDR1 MNHEY and CDR2 SVGAGI. The CDR3 has 14 residues. This CDR3 reads CASSYWDGRDTQYF. DNA for the CDR3: TGTGCCAGCAGTTACTGGGACGGGCGGGATACGCAGTATTTT.

A note on this clonotype: Since no conserved phenylalanine or tryptophan closes the CDR3, a read error is the likely cause. CDR3 coding DNA: TGTGCCAGTCTACTAGCGGGCGGCCCCCAAGCGCCCCAGTACCTC. Protein product: CASLLAGGPQAPQYL. The chain joins TRBV7-9 to TRBJ2-5; 9 nucleotides align to TRBD2. V was clipped by 9 bases and J by 9 bases; unmatched bases: 17. The CDR3 runs 15 residues. CDR1 SEHNR and CDR2 FQNEAQ come from the germline V gene (reference sequence).

At least ten counts were recorded for this clonotype. The rearrangement joins TRBV7-9 to TRBJ2-7, with D hard to call. The CDR3 has 11 amino acids. V was shortened by 4 bases and J by 7 bases, with 8 bases between the two germline ends. From germline, CDR1 is SEHNR and CDR2 FQNEAQ (reference sequence). The CDR3 nucleotides read TGTGCCAGCAGCTCCGAGGAGGAGCAGTACTTC. Residues: CASSSEEEQYF.

The chain uses TRBV4-2 and TRBJ2-2, with D possibly TRBD2 on 6 matching bases. Germline CDR1 LGHNA, CDR2 YNFKEQ. The CDR3 extends over 14 amino acids. Trimming removed 1 base at V and 6 bases at J, with 9 bases between. The CDR3 DNA reads as TGTGCCAGCAGCCAAGTGGAGGGACCCGGGGAGCTGTTTTTT. Translation: CASSQVEGPGELFF.

This clonotype was seen more than once but under ten times. The chain couples TRBV14 to TRBJ2-1; no definite D call. V lost 1 base and J lost 15, with 16 bases in between. Per germline, CDR1 SGHDN and CDR2 FVKESK. CDR3 length: 13 amino acids. CDR3 sequence reads: CASSQAGRSVAFF. The CDR3 DNA reads as TGTGCCAGCAGCCAAGCCGGCAGATCGGTGGCGTTCTTC.

The chain links TRBV29-1 to TRBJ2-4; D might be TRBD2 (5 bases). The CDR3 has 20 residues. Germline assignment: CDR1 SQVTM and CDR2 ANQGSEA. V was trimmed by 3 bases and J by 0 bases, leaving 27 bases between them. The CDR3 region is CSVEGYSGRASTLAKNIQYF. In nucleotides, the CDR3 is TGCAGCGTTGAGGGGTACTCTGGGCGGGCCTCGACCCTAGCCAAAAACATTCAGTACTTC.

This clonotype was counted ten times or more. The chain is built from TRBV12-3 or TRBV12-4 and TRBJ2-2; D remains unclear. The CDR3 is made up of 16 amino acids. The germline V and J ends were trimmed by 2 bases and 1 base, with 11 bases remaining between them. Written as DNA, the CDR3 is TGTGCCAGCAGTTTATTTCTCGGAAAGAACACCGGGGAGCTGTTTTTT. This gives the protein CASSLFLGKNTGELFF.

V gene TRBV20-1 combines with J gene TRBJ2-2, with D unresolved. V was trimmed by 5 bases and J by 0 bases, leaving 10 bases between them. This CDR3 comprises 14 residues. Per germline, CDR1 DFQATT and CDR2 SNEGSKA (reference sequence). As DNA, the CDR3 is TGCAGTGCTTCGACACTTTCGAACACCGGGGAGCTGTTTTTT. Translating it yields CSASTLSNTGELFF.

This clonotype was counted at least ten times. The chain recombines TRBV6-6 with TRBJ2-7; 7 bases map to TRBD1. CDR3 length equals 15 residues. Trimming cost V 6 bases and J 5 bases; bases outside gene matches: 13. Germline V gene data show CDR1 as MNHNY and CDR2 as SVGAGI (reference sequence). CDR3 nucleotides: TGTGCCAGCAGCCAAGACAGGGCACCACCCCACGAGCAGTACTTC. Translation gives CASSQDRAPPHEQYF.

The sample holds many counts of this clonotype. This chain links TRBV7-9 with TRBJ2-5, with 8 nucleotides matching TRBD2. The germline V gene has CDR1 SEHNR and CDR2 FQNEAQ (reference sequence). The ends lost 3 bases at V and 2 bases at J; junction bases unmatched: 5. There are 15 residues in the CDR3. CDR3 sequence reads: CASSFLAGTQETQYF. The CDR3 nucleotides are TGTGCCAGCAGCTTTTTAGCGGGGACGCAAGAGACCCAGTACTTC.

This clonotype has a count of ten or more. V is TRBV4-3 and J is TRBJ2-3, with D hard to call. Germline assignment: CDR1 LGHNA and CDR2 YSLEER. V lost 4 bases and J lost 1, with 12 bases in between. The CDR3 totals 15 residues. CDR3 amino acids: CASSRAWAGTDTQYF. As DNA, the CDR3 is TGCGCCAGCAGCCGGGCATGGGCAGGCACAGATACGCAGTATTTT.

The rearrangement joins TRBV19 to TRBJ2-7; TRBD2 aligns across 9 bases. The CDR3 covers 15 residues. Germline CDR1 reads LNHDA; CDR2 reads SQIVND (reference sequence). V lost 4 bases, J lost 2 bases, and 6 bases stayed unmatched. CDR3: CASSTVAGETYEQYF. In DNA form, the CDR3 reads TGTGCCAGTAGTACCGTAGCGGGAGAAACCTACGAGCAGTACTTC. The whole variable domain, remainder taken from reference TRBV19 and TRBJ2-7, is DGGITQSPKYLFRKEGQNVTLSCEQNLNHDAMYWYRQDPGQGLRLIYYSQIVNDFQKGDIAEGYSVSREKKESFPLTVTSAQKNPTAFYLCASSTVAGETYEQYFGPGTRLTVT.

Turning to this clonotype: One end of the junction does not line up with germline, which may come from a read error. The chain has TRBV12-3 or TRBV12-4 and TRBJ2-5; possible D gene TRBD1, 5 bases. The CDR3 is made up of 16 amino acids. The CDR3 reads CASSLDLRGTQETQHF. The DNA of the CDR3 is TGTGCCAGCAGTTTGGACCTTAGGGGTACCCAAGAGACCCAGCACTTC.

The J gene is TRBJ1-5, the V gene TRBV19; 8 bases are shared with TRBD1. The V and J ends lost 5 bases and 7 bases, in that order; junction bases with no gene match: 10. This CDR3 is built from 15 residues. The germline V gene has CDR1 LNHDA and CDR2 SQIVND (reference sequence). CDR3 region: CASSVGQGLLQPQHF. As DNA, the CDR3 is TGTGCCAGTAGTGTAGGACAGGGATTGTTACAGCCCCAGCATTTT.

This clonotype was observed a handful of times. The chain is built from TRBV27 and TRBJ2-7; 8 positions agree with TRBD1. This CDR3 contains 14 residues. Losses at the gene ends were 5 bases for V and 2 bases for J; bases not matched to a gene: 5. The V gene's germline CDR1 is MNHEY and CDR2 SMNVEV (reference sequence). CDR3 sequence (DNA): TGTGCCAGCAGTACAGGGGGAACCACCTACGAGCAGTACTTC. This codes for CASSTGGTTYEQYF.

This clonotype was seen a single time. V usage is TRBV28 and J usage is TRBJ2-7; 7 nucleotides agree with TRBD2. With 4 bases clipped from V and 2 bases from J, the junction kept 14 bases outside the gene matches. The CDR3 is 17 residues long. CDR1 is MDHEN, CDR2 SYDVKM, per germline. CDR3 DNA: TGTGCCAGCAGTTCGATTGCGGGGGTAAGGTCCGCCTACGAGCAGTACTTC. Its translation: CASSSIAGVRSAYEQYF.

This clonotype was counted ten times or more. This chain joins TRBV6-5 and TRBJ2-7; TRBD1 matches 10 bases. The CDR3 loop spans 15 amino acids. Trimming took 4 bases from V and 2 from J; bases not matched to a gene: 5. The germline V gene encodes CDR1 MNHEY and CDR2 SVGAGI. In DNA form, the CDR3 reads TGTGCCAGCAGTTCTGACGGACAGGGGGCCTACGAGCAGTACTTC. It specifies CASSSDGQGAYEQYF.

About this clonotype itself: A single base separates this from a much larger clone, so it may be a read error. The J gene is TRBJ2-3, the V gene TRBV5-6, with 8 positions matching TRBD2. CDR1 and CDR2 (germline): SGHDT, YYEEEE. The CDR3 is 16 amino acids. The V gene end was trimmed by 7 bases and the J gene end by 1 base; junction bases not matched to a gene: 11. The CDR3 loop reads CASGRTGTRGTDTQYF. DNA of the CDR3: TGTGCCAGCGGCAGGACCGGGACTAGGGGCACAGATACGCAGTATTTT.

Remarks on this clonotype: Because it lacks the conserved phenylalanine or tryptophan at the end, this CDR3 is likely a read error. V and J are TRBV30 and TRBJ2-7; either TRBD1 or TRBD2 may fit D (5 bases each). The CDR3 spans 14 residues. Looked up from germline, CDR1 is GTSNPN and CDR2 is SVGIG (reference sequence). V lost 3 bases to trimming and J lost 4 bases, with 16 bases between them. The CDR3 DNA is TGTGCCTGGAGCGAGACCGGGACGTTTTACGAGCAGTACCTC. This sequence encodes CAWSETGTFYEQYL.

A word on this clonotype: One junction end does not reproduce the germline sequence, and a read error may be involved. The rearrangement links TRBV12-3 or TRBV12-4 to TRBJ2-1; tentatively, D is TRBD1 (6 bases). The CDR3 is 15 residues long. CDR3 amino acids: CASSSLTGFYNEQLF. The CDR3 region has the DNA TGTGCCAGCAGTTCCTTAACAGGGTTTTACAATGAGCAGCTCTTC.